This T cell receptor (beta chain) was identified during a study of blood T cell repertoires in COVID-19. Overall study: Sample material is recorded as cDNA or gDNA derived from T cells, B-cell-depleted T cells, or PBMCs.

V lost 3 bases and J 3 bases, leaving 6 bases between the germline ends. Germline lookup yields CDR1 SGHTA and CDR2 FQGNSA. The CDR3 runs 12 residues. Original processing methods: Counts of nucleated cells, estimated from reference gene primer amplification, were obtained. Produced via immunoSEQ multiplex PCR; TCRdb's table is partial and in-frame only. V and J calls plus clone size are reproduced from that table; the DNA served to infer D and trimming. The sample carries just over 90,000 clones, 85% to 90% recorded once. Input material: peripheral blood. The source of this sequence is a human donor with active COVID-19. The donor label of this sample is uncertain. This sequence joins TRBV7-2 and TRBJ2-7, with D possibly matching TRBD1 (5 bases). The CDR3 region is CASSFDSYEQYF. The CDR3 coding sequence is TGTGCCAGCAGCTTCGACAGCTACGAGCAGTACTTC.